The 11 T cell receptor beta chains in this list originate from one sample, sequenced in a study of cytomegalovirus exposure and HLA in healthy donors. The repertoire was sequenced with immunoSEQ multiplex PCR; TCRdb's copy has only in-frame clones and lacks some. The repertoire holds fewer than 100,000 clones, with about 94% as singletons. The sequencing input was PBMCs. The source is a woman younger than 35 in good health and CMV-seronegative.

This chain uses TRBV7-9 with TRBJ2-3; D is undetermined. The V end was cut by 5 bases, the J end by 6 bases, with 9 bases between. CDR3 length equals 12 residues. Germline V gives CDR1 SEHNR, CDR2 FQNEAQ (reference sequence). The CDR3 spells CASSLTQDTQYF. In DNA form, the CDR3 reads TGTGCCAGCAGCCTTACCCAGGATACGCAGTATTTT.

The chain recombines TRBV15 with TRBJ1-5; a weak D match, TRBD1 (5 bases). The CDR3 extends over 15 amino acids. The V end lost 0 bases, the J end lost 5 bases, and 11 bases lay between the germline ends. Per the germline V gene, CDR1 is LNHNV and CDR2 is YYDKDF (reference sequence). The CDR3 sequence is CATSRETGADQPQHF. The CDR3 DNA is TGTGCCACCAGCAGAGAAACAGGAGCAGATCAGCCCCAGCATTTT.

This chain connects TRBV30 to TRBJ1-5; TRBD1 might be the D (5 bases). Germline V gives CDR1 GTSNPN, CDR2 SVGIG (reference sequence). V was trimmed by 5 bases and J by 5 bases, leaving 13 bases between them. The CDR3 length is 13 residues. CDR3 in DNA: TGTGCCTGGGGGATAGGGGCCGATCAGCCCCAGCATTTT. This codes for CAWGIGADQPQHF.

The CDR3 reads CASSQDGYRELFF. For the CDR3, the DNA is TGCGCCAGCAGCCAAGACGGGTACAGGGAGCTGTTTTTT. The rearrangement joins TRBV4-3 to TRBJ2-2; unclear D gene. The CDR3 totals 13 residues. The germline V gene encodes CDR1 LGHNA and CDR2 YSLEER. V was shortened by 0 bases and J by 9 bases, with 8 bases between the two germline ends.

The rearrangement joins TRBV18 to TRBJ2-2; D not resolved. CDR3 length: 18 residues. Deletions cut 1 base from V and 0 bases from J, with 15 bases between. Per germline, CDR1 KGHSH and CDR2 LQKENI. In DNA form, the CDR3 reads TGTGCCAGCTCACCACGGTCCTTAGCTTACTCGAACACCGGGGAGCTGTTTTTT. Its translation is CASSPRSLAYSNTGELFF.

This chain links TRBV2 with TRBJ2-2; 8 nucleotides line up with TRBD2. After removal of 6 bases from V and 4 bases from J, the junction contained 7 bases not matched to a gene. This CDR3 is 15 amino acids long. The V gene's germline CDR1 is SNHLY and CDR2 FYNNEI. CDR3 region: CASSGSGSSTGELFF. In DNA, the CDR3 is TGTGCCAGCAGCGGGAGCGGGAGCAGCACCGGGGAGCTGTTTTTT.

The chain's CDR3 is CATSRSGTTETQYF. CDR3 nucleotide sequence: TGTGCCACCAGCAGATCCGGGACTACAGAGACCCAGTACTTC. V and J are TRBV15 and TRBJ2-5; 7 positions agree with TRBD2. The CDR3 sequence is 14 residues long. From germline, CDR1 is LNHNV and CDR2 YYDKDF (reference sequence). The V and J ends lost 2 bases and 4 bases, in that order; junction bases with no gene match: 4.

The CDR3 region has the DNA TGCAGTGTTCTGGGACATAGACTACAAGAGACCCAGTACTTC. It specifies CSVLGHRLQETQYF. The chain uses TRBV29-1 and TRBJ2-5; maybe TRBD1 (6 bases). The CDR3 extends over 14 amino acids. The germline V gene has CDR1 SQVTM and CDR2 ANQGSEA.

The chain has TRBV30 and TRBJ2-7; 7 bases are a match to TRBD1. This CDR3 contains 17 residues. Germline CDR1 and CDR2: GTSNPN and SVGIG (reference sequence). V dropped 1 base and J dropped 6; count of bases not matched to a gene: 18. In DNA, the CDR3 is TGTGCCTGGAGTGGGGCCACTTTCAGGGGGAAGAGTGGCGAGCAGTACTTC. Residues: CAWSGATFRGKSGEQYF.

J is TRBJ1-1 and V is TRBV19; D unclear. Germline CDR1 reads LNHDA; CDR2 reads SQIVND (reference sequence). The CDR3 totals 11 residues. V lost 3 bases and J 8 bases, leaving 7 bases between the germline ends. The DNA for the CDR3 is TGTGCCAGTAGTATCGCGATCGAAGCTTTCTTT. Its protein product is CASSIAIEAFF.

The sample holds one count of this clone. V gene TRBV28 combines with J gene TRBJ2-1, with D tentatively TRBD2 (6 bases). CDR1 MDHEN and CDR2 SYDVKM come from the germline V gene. Deletions cut 6 bases from V and 7 bases from J, with 16 bases between. CDR3 length: 14 residues. The CDR3 coding sequence is TGTGCCAGCAGCGAAGAACCAGGGAGGAATGAGCAGTTCTTC. Protein sequence: CASSEEPGRNEQFF.